This T cell receptor beta chain originates from a study of blood T cells in healthy people across ages. General study findings and limits: Naive T cell percentage strongly correlated with TCR beta diversity. In long-lived donors, naive CD4+ cell counts and diversity exceeded those of aged donors.

A sample-barcoded 5' primer and a J-beta primer mix were used in a second PCR of about 7 to 12 cycles. TCRdb reanalysed the 5' RACE reads using MiXCR and keeps one entry per CDR3 protein. The sample holds 870,000 or so distinct CDR3 sequences; about 28% are singletons and the top ten take roughly 17%. This clonotype was counted only a few times. The antigen is unknown. Each individual donor underwent a draw of ten milliliters of peripheral blood. CDR1 is DFQATT and CDR2 is SNEGSKA in the germline V gene (reference sequence). CDR3 size: 16 residues. Sequenced sample: blood. This clonotype was obtained from a woman of 80 years or more in good health. The V and J genes are TRBV20-1 and TRBJ2-7; no clear D gene. The J call may be incorrect, as the DNA end agrees better with TRBJ2-5. The CDR3: CSAPIPGPVLPETQYF. CDR3 nucleotide sequence: TGCAGTGCCCCTATCCCGGGCCCAGTGCTTCCAGAGACCCAGTACTTC.